Following are 12 T cell receptor beta chains from one sample sequenced in a study of regulatory T cells in long-lasting Graves disease (dated by TCRdb to the early 2020s). Library preparation employed multiplex PCR. TCRdb names Illumina HiSeq 4000 as the instrument used. CDR3 regions were amplified by Arm-PCR with iRepertoire HTBI primers to construct TCR beta libraries. TCRdb reprocessing: public reads trimmed at Q25 with fastp, clones called with MiXCR, in-frame beta chains kept. Entries are consolidated by CDR3 protein sequence, retaining the most common genes and DNA. The sample table holds over 350,000 distinct CDR3 sequences, of which roughly 15% were seen once. The ten biggest clones cover roughly 7.7% of the sample. The time point label, as the study defines it: newly diagnosed GD, antithyroid drugs for less than 3 months. RNA was extracted from PBMCs in TRIzol for both TCR sequencing and RNA sequencing.

In addition, the sample was reused for a study of T cells in Graves' hyperthyroidism and ophthalmopathy.

The sample consisted of peripheral blood mononuclear cells (PBMCs), taken at new diagnosis, from a patient treated with antithyroid drugs. Receptor source: a woman between 35 and 50 years old with Graves disease. Donor details come from another sample of the same person, matched by shared clones.

This chain joins TRBV7-9 and TRBJ2-5, with 7 bases matching TRBD2. After removal of 5 bases from V and 0 bases from J, the junction contained 6 bases not matched to a gene. This CDR3 has 15 residues. Germline CDR1 reads SEHNR; CDR2 reads FQNEAQ (reference sequence). The CDR3: CASSPREGYQETQYF. The CDR3 bases are TGTGCCAGCAGCCCCAGGGAGGGGTACCAAGAGACCCAGTACTTC. The variable domain in full, with the rest retrieved from reference TRBV7-9 and TRBJ2-5, is DTGVSQNPRHKITKRGQNVTFRCDPISEHNRLYWYRQTLGQGPEFLTYFQNEAQLEKSRLLSDRFSAERPKGSFSTLEIQRTEQGDSAMYLCASSPREGYQETQYFGPGTRLLVL.

A remark on this clonotype: A far larger clone is a single base away, which makes a read error likely. This rearrangement joins TRBV30 to TRBJ2-5; the D gene could be TRBD1 or TRBD2 (5 bases each). The end of the DNA is better explained by TRBJ2-1, so the J call may be wrong. The CDR3 extends over 14 amino acids. Germline CDR1 is GTSNPN and CDR2 is SVGIG (reference sequence). DNA for the CDR3: TGTGCCTGGAGTTACGTCGGAATGGGGGATGAGCAGTTCTTC. Its translation: CAWSYVGMGDEQFF.

The J gene is TRBJ2-2, the V gene TRBV11-3; 13 bases fit TRBD2. This CDR3 region has 17 residues. V shed 4 bases, J shed 7 bases, and the junction held 9 bases outside the gene matches. CDR1 is SGHNT and CDR2 is YENEEA in the germline V gene. The CDR3 protein is CASSSYYGLAGVGELFF. CDR3 sequence (DNA): TGTGCCAGCAGCTCCTATTACGGACTAGCGGGAGTCGGGGAGCTGTTTTTT.

In its sample, this clonotype was seen once. The chain uses TRBV15 and TRBJ1-2, with 8 bases lining up with TRBD1. The CDR3 sequence is 15 residues long. V lost 0 bases, J lost 7 bases, and 7 bases stayed unmatched. From germline, CDR1 is LNHNV and CDR2 YYDKDF (reference sequence). CDR3 in amino acids: CATSRETETGGGYTF. As DNA, the CDR3 is TGTGCCACCAGCAGAGAGACCGAAACAGGGGGTGGCTACACCTTC.

As for this clonotype: A read error may account for a junction end that differs from germline. The chain couples TRBV7-9 to TRBJ2-5; tentatively, D is TRBD2 (6 bases). This CDR3 has 12 amino acids. Germline assignment: CDR1 SEHNR and CDR2 FQNEAQ (reference sequence). The CDR3 coding sequence is TGTGCCAGCAGCTTGGGGACCTCCGGGGAGGACTTC. Its translation: CASSLGTSGEDF.

This chain links TRBV20-1 with TRBJ1-5, with D possibly matching TRBD1 (6 bases). The CDR3 consists of 15 residues. V lost 5 bases to trimming and J lost 3 bases, with 17 bases between them. Germline V CDR1 and CDR2: DFQATT, SNEGSKA (reference sequence). In DNA form, the CDR3 reads TGCAGTGCTGTAAGAACAGGGACCATCAATCAGCCCCAGCATTTT. Translated, it gives CSAVRTGTINQPQHF.

V usage is TRBV14 and J usage is TRBJ2-7, with a weak D call TRBD1 (5 bases). CDR1 is SGHDN and CDR2 is FVKESK in the germline V gene. Trimming took off 3 bases at V and 6 bases at J, with 12 bases between the two ends. The CDR3 runs 13 residues. The CDR3 spells CASSQGRGCEQYF. Written as DNA, the CDR3 is TGTGCCAGCAGCCAGGGTAGGGGCTGCGAGCAGTACTTC.

V is TRBV28 and J is TRBJ2-7; D gene unclear. Near its end, the DNA agrees better with TRBJ2-1, so the J call may be wrong. The CDR3 length is 12 residues. Germline V gene lookup returns CDR1 MDHEN and CDR2 SYDVKM. CDR3 in amino acids: CASSFAADEQFF. DNA of the CDR3: TGTGCCAGCAGTTTCGCGGCGGATGAGCAGTTCTTC.

This clonotype has more than one count but fewer than ten. CDR3 in amino acids: CASSLIVGDGELFF. The CDR3 nucleotides are TGTGCCAGCAGTTTAATAGTGGGGGACGGGGAGCTGTTTTTT. The gene calls are TRBV28 and TRBJ2-2; D may correspond to TRBD1 or TRBD2 (5 bases each). This CDR3 contains 14 residues. V was trimmed by 2 bases and J by 7 bases, leaving 11 bases between them. The germline V gene has CDR1 MDHEN and CDR2 SYDVKM.

V gene TRBV27 combines with J gene TRBJ2-7; possibly TRBD1 for D (7 bases). CDR1 is MNHEY and CDR2 is SMNVEV in the germline V gene (reference sequence). V lost 6 bases, J lost 4 bases, and 10 bases lay in between. The CDR3 length is 12 residues. As DNA, the CDR3 is TGTGCCAGCAGGGGGGGACAGTACGAGCAGTACTTC. It yields the protein CASRGGQYEQYF.

This clonotype was recorded a few times. The chain combines TRBV18 with TRBJ1-2, with D perhaps matching TRBD1 (5 bases). V was pared by 2 bases and J by 4 bases, with 17 bases between. The germline V gene encodes CDR1 KGHSH and CDR2 LQKENI. The CDR3 spans 16 residues. CDR3 bases: TGTGCCAGCTCACCAGGGTCACAGGTTCGCGGCTATGGCTACACCTTC. The encoded protein is CASSPGSQVRGYGYTF.

This clonotype was found many times. V and J are TRBV20-1 and TRBJ2-7, with D tentatively TRBD1 or TRBD2 (5 bases each). CDR1 and CDR2 (germline): DFQATT, SNEGSKA (reference sequence). There are 13 residues in the CDR3. The V end was cut by 5 bases, the J end by 2 bases, with 13 bases between. CDR3 bases: TGCAGTGCTCCGGGGACGGCTCCCTACGAGCAGTACTTC. It translates to CSAPGTAPYEQYF.